This is a list of T cell receptor beta chains from one sample in a study of T cell changes during pregnancy in multiple sclerosis. TCRdb's table, derived via immunoSEQ multiplex PCR, lists solely in-frame clones and lacks some. In the table there are 50,000 to 65,000 clones, 90% of which are singletons. The specimen was CD8+ T cells from peripheral blood mononuclear cells, collected before pregnancy. These receptors came from a female donor with multiple sclerosis, enrolled in a pregnancy study. CDR3s include the opening cysteine and the closing phenylalanine or tryptophan. The D gene is left open where the match is weak. Size is stated for part of the rows, as once, few or many counts, or as a class when the clone is expanded.

V gene: TRBV29-1; J gene: TRBJ1-1; D gene: TRBD1; clone size: .; CDR3 protein: CSVDGQGRPEAFF; CDR3 DNA: TGCAGCGTTGATGGACAGGGTCGGCCTGAAGCTTTCTTT
V gene: TRBV7-9; J gene: TRBJ2-2; D gene: .; clone size: .; CDR3 protein: CASSSSGTQKTGELFF; CDR3 DNA: TGTGCCAGCAGCTCCTCCGGGACTCAAAAAACCGGGGAGCTGTTTTTT
V gene: TRBV9; J gene: TRBJ1-3; D gene: .; clone size: .; CDR3 protein: CASSAGSGNTIYF; CDR3 DNA: TGTGCCAGCAGCGCGGGATCTGGAAACACCATATATTTT
V gene: TRBV10-3; J gene: TRBJ2-5; D gene: TRBD2; clone size: .; CDR3 protein: CAASGGEETQYF; CDR3 DNA: TGTGCCGCCAGCGGGGGCGAAGAGACCCAGTACTTC
V gene: TRBV5-5; J gene: TRBJ2-5; D gene: .; clone size: once; CDR3 protein: CASSLGLKGSLETQYF; CDR3 DNA: TGTGCCAGCAGCTTGGGTCTGAAGGGGTCCCTAGAGACCCAGTACTTC
V gene: TRBV11-2; J gene: TRBJ2-7; D gene: .; clone size: .; CDR3 protein: CASSLDRGSYEQYF; CDR3 DNA: TGTGCCAGCAGCTTAGATCGGGGGTCCTACGAGCAGTACTTC
V gene: TRBV6-1; J gene: TRBJ2-7; D gene: TRBD1; clone size: .; CDR3 protein: CASSEDRGSYEQYF; CDR3 DNA: TGTGCCAGCAGTGAAGACAGGGGCTCCTACGAGCAGTACTTC
V gene: TRBV5-4; J gene: TRBJ1-4; D gene: .; clone size: .; CDR3 protein: CASSVGEKLFF; CDR3 DNA: TGTGCCAGCAGCGTCGGGGAGAAACTGTTTTTT
V gene: TRBV7-8; J gene: TRBJ2-3; D gene: .; clone size: .; CDR3 protein: CASSLNQEGWRTDTQYF; CDR3 DNA: TGTGCCAGCAGCTTAAATCAGGAGGGTTGGAGAACAGATACGCAGTATTTT
V gene: TRBV9; J gene: TRBJ2-1; D gene: .; clone size: .; CDR3 protein: CASSVEGQPVGYNEQFF; CDR3 DNA: TGTGCCAGCAGCGTAGAGGGGCAACCCGTGGGTTACAATGAGCAGTTCTTC
V gene: TRBV30; J gene: TRBJ1-1; D gene: .; clone size: .; CDR3 protein: CAWSVSREAFF; CDR3 DNA: TGTGCCTGGAGTGTCTCCCGTGAAGCTTTCTTT
V gene: TRBV4-2; J gene: TRBJ2-7; D gene: TRBD2; clone size: .; CDR3 protein: CASSQAPLGRVSGSYEQYF; CDR3 DNA: TGTGCCAGCAGCCAAGCCCCCCTGGGTCGAGTTAGCGGGTCCTACGAGCAGTACTTC
V gene: TRBV15; J gene: TRBJ1-1; D gene: .; clone size: .; CDR3 protein: CATSRSLEEAFF; CDR3 DNA: TGTGCCACCAGCAGGTCACTTGAGGAAGCTTTCTTT
V gene: TRBV30; J gene: TRBJ1-1; D gene: TRBD1; clone size: .; CDR3 protein: CAWGDVPGQGRPEAFF; CDR3 DNA: TGTGCCTGGGGCGACGTTCCGGGACAGGGCAGACCGGAAGCTTTCTTT
V gene: TRBV4-2; J gene: TRBJ2-1; D gene: TRBD2; clone size: .; CDR3 protein: CASSLLAGVTNEQFF; CDR3 DNA: TGTGCCAGCAGCCTACTAGCGGGGGTAACCAATGAGCAGTTCTTC
V gene: TRBV6-5; J gene: TRBJ1-4; D gene: .; clone size: .; CDR3 protein: CASSSSEKVEKLFF; CDR3 DNA: TGTGCCAGCAGTTCATCTGAGAAAGTGGAAAAACTGTTTTTT